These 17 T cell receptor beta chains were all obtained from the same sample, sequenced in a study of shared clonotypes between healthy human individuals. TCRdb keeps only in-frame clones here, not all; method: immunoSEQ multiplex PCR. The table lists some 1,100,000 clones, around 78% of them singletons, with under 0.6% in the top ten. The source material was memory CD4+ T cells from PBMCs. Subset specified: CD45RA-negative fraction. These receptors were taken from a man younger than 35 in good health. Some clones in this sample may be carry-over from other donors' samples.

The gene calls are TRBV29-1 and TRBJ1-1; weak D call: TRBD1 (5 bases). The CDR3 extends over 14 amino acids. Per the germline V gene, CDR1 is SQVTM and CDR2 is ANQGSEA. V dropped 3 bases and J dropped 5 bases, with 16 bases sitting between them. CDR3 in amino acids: CSVEGGKGATEAFF. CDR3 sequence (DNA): TGCAGCGTTGAGGGGGGAAAGGGAGCAACTGAAGCTTTCTTT.

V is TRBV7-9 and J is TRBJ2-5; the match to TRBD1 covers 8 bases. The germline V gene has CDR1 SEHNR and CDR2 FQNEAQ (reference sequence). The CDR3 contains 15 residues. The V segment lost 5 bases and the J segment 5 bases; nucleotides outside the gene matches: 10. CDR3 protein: CASSRETGVRETQYF. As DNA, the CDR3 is TGTGCCAGCAGCCGAGAGACAGGGGTACGGGAGACCCAGTACTTC.

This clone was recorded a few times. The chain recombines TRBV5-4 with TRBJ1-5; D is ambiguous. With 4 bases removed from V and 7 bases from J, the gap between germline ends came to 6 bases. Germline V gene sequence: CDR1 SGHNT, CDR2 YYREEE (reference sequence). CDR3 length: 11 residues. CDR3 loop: CASSLRQPQHF. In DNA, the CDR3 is TGTGCCAGCAGCCTCCGACAGCCCCAGCATTTT.

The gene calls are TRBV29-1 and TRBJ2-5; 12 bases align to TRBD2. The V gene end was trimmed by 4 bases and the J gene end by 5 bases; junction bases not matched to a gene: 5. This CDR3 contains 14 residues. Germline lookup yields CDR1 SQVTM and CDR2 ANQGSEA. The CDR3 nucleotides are TGCAGCGTTGTGGGACTAGCGGGTCTTGAGACCCAGTACTTC. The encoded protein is CSVVGLAGLETQYF.

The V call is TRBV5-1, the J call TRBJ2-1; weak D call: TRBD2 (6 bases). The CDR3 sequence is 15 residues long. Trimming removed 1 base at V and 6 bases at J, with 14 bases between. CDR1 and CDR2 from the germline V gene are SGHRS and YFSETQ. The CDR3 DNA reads TGCGCCAGCAGCTTGTTGCCGGGAGCCTTCAATGAGCAGTTCTTC. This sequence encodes CASSLLPGAFNEQFF. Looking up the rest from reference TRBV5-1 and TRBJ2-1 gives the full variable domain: KAGVTQTPRYLIKTRGQQVTLSCSPISGHRSVSWYQQTPGQGLQFLFEYFSETQRNKGNFPGRFSGRQFSNSRSEMNVSTLELGDSALYLCASSLLPGAFNEQFFGPGTRLTVL.

The CDR3 region is CASSDADTGELFF. The CDR3 nucleotides read TGTGCCAGCAGTGATGCCGACACCGGGGAGCTGTTTTTT. V is TRBV2 and J is TRBJ2-2; D remains unclear. Between the trimmed V and J ends, which lost 3 bases and 3 bases, there was a span of 5 bases. The germline V gene encodes CDR1 SNHLY and CDR2 FYNNEI. CDR3 length: 13 residues.

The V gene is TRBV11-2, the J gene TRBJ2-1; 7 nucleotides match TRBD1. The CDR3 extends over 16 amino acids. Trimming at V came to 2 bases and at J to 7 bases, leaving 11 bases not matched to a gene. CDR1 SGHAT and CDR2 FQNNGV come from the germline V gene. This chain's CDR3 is CASSLMRGGTPNEQFF. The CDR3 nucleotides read TGTGCCAGCAGCTTAATGCGAGGGGGCACCCCTAATGAGCAGTTCTTC.

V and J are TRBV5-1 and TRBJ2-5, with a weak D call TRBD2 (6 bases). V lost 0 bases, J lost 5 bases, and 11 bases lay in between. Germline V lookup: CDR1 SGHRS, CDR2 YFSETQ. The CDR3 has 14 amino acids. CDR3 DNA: TGCGCCAGCAGCTTGGCCTGGGCGGGGGAGACCCAGTACTTC. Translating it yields CASSLAWAGETQYF.

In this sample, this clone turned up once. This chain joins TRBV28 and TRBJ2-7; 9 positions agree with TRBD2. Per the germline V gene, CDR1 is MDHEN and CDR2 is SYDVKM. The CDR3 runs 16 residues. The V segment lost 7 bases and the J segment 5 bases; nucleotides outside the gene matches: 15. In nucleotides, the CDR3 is TGTGCCAGCACCCCGCCCGGGAGCGGGAGGACGGACGAGCAGTACTTC. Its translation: CASTPPGSGRTDEQYF.

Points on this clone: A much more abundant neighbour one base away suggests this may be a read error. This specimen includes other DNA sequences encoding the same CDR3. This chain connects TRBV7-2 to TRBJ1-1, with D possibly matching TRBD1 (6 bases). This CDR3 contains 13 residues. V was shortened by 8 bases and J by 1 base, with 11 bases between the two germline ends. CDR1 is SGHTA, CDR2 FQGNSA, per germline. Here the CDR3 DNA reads TGTGCCAGCTCGCCACAGGGGAACACTGAAGCTTTCTTT. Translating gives CASSPQGNTEAFF.

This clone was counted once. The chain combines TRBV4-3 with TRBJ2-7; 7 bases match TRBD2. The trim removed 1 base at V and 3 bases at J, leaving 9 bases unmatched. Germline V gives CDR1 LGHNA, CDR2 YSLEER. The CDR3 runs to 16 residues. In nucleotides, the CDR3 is TGCGCCAGCAGCCAAGTATCTAGCGGAGACTACTACGAGCAGTACTTC. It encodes CASSQVSSGDYYEQYF.

This chain's CDR3 is CASSPLLGTDTQYF. The CDR3 DNA reads TGTGCCAGCAGCCCGTTACTAGGAACAGATACGCAGTATTTT. This sequence joins TRBV14 and TRBJ2-3, with a tentative D call TRBD2 (5 bases). Germline V CDR1 and CDR2: SGHDN, FVKESK. V was pared by 4 bases and J by 3 bases, with 11 bases between. The CDR3 spans 14 residues.

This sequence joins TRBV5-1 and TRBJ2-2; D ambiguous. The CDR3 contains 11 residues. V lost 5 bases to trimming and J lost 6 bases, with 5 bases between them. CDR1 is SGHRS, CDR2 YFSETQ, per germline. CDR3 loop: CASRNAGELFF. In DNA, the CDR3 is TGCGCCAGCAGAAACGCCGGGGAGCTGTTTTTT.

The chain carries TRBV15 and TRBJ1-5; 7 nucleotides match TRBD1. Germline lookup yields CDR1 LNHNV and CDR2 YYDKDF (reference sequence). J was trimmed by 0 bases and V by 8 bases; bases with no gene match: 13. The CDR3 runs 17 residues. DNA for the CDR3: TGTGCCACCCAACCCCGGGACAGCGTTTATAGCAATCAGCCCCAGCATTTT. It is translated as CATQPRDSVYSNQPQHF.

In DNA, the CDR3 is TGCGCCAGCAGCCAGACCGGGGGTGTAGAGGAGCAGTACTTC. This translates into CASSQTGGVEEQYF. This chain uses TRBV4-1 with TRBJ2-7; a possible D gene is TRBD2 (6 bases). CDR1 and CDR2 from the germline V gene are MGHRA and YSYEKL. The V gene lost 3 bases and the J gene lost 7 bases, with 16 bases spanning the gap. This CDR3 region has 14 residues.

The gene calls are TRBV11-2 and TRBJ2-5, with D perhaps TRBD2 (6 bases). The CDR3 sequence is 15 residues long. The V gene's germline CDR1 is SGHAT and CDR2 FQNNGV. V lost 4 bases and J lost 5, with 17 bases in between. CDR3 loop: CASSSREASVETQYF. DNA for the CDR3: TGTGCCAGCAGCTCCCGAGAAGCTAGCGTGGAGACCCAGTACTTC.

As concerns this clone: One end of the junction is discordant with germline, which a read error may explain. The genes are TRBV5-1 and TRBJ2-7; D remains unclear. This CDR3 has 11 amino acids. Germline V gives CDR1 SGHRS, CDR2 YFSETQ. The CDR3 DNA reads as TGCGCCAGCAGCTCGGGCGGTGACTTTCTTTTC. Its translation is CASSSGGDFLF. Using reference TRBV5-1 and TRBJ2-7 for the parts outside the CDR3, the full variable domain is KAGVTQTPRYLIKTRGQQVTLSCSPISGHRSVSWYQQTPGQGLQFLFEYFSETQRNKGNFPGRFSGRQFSNSRSEMNVSTLELGDSALYLCASSSGGDFLFGPGTRLTVT.